Sequencing of this T cell receptor beta chain was carried out in a study of shared clonotypes between healthy human individuals. Study summary: The plates for each donor numbered three CD4 naive, three CD4 memory, two CD8 naive and one CD8 memory.

CDR3 length: 14 residues. The germline gives CDR1 MNHNS, CDR2 SASEGT. Trimming removed 6 bases from V and 5 bases from J, with 14 bases in between. The assay was immunoSEQ multiplex PCR, and TCRdb's table has in-frame clones only and misses some. Of around 2.5 million clones in the sample, approximately 94% are singletons; the top ten hold 0.36%. The receptor's source is a man aged 18 to 29 in good health. Some clones in this sample may be carry-over from other donors' samples. This chain joins TRBV6-1 and TRBJ2-4; D gene unclear. Sequencing was carried out using naive CD4+ T cells from PBMCs. Stated subset: CD45RA+ positively selected. The CDR3 DNA reads TGTGCCAGCAGGAGATCACAGAACGAAAACATTCAGTACTTC. It translates to CASRRSQNENIQYF.